The 17 T cell receptor beta chains below come from one sample, sequenced in a study of identical twins. TCRdb reprocessed the 5' RACE reads with MiXCR, giving one entry per CDR3 protein. The sample holds 1.5 million to 2 million distinct CDR3 sequences; about 30% are singletons and the top ten take less than 0.35%. The material sequenced was cord blood. The receptors come from a newborn girl in good health.

J is TRBJ2-3 and V is TRBV7-2; possibly TRBD1 for D (5 bases). Germline CDR1 reads SGHTA; CDR2 reads FQGNSA. With 1 base removed from V and 9 bases from J, the gap between germline ends came to 11 bases. The CDR3 contains 13 residues. The chain's CDR3 is CASSLGKKGTQYF. The CDR3 DNA sequence: TGTGCCAGCAGCTTAGGGAAAAAGGGGACGCAGTATTTT.

Details on this clonotype: This clone may be a read error of a much larger clone one base away. J is TRBJ2-3 and V is TRBV4-2; 7 bases are a match to TRBD2. V dropped 3 bases and J dropped 4; count of bases not matched to a gene: 10. This CDR3 contains 16 residues. Germline V lookup: CDR1 LGHNA, CDR2 YNFKEQ. The CDR3 region has the DNA TGTGCCAGCAGCCAGGGGACTGGCGGGAGAGCAGATACGCAGTATTTT. Translating it yields CASSQGTGGRADTQYF.

The rearrangement links TRBV7-2 to TRBJ2-1; D possibly corresponds to TRBD1 (5 bases). The CDR3 is made up of 14 amino acids. Trimming cost V 5 bases and J 2 bases, with 10 bases left between them. Per germline, CDR1 SGHTA and CDR2 FQGNSA. CDR3 nucleotides: TGTGCCAGCAGCCCAGAAGGGGCCTACAATGAGCAGTTCTTC. Its protein product is CASSPEGAYNEQFF.

About this clonotype: The junction departs from the called germline gene at one end, perhaps through a read error. The rearrangement uses TRBV4-2 and TRBJ2-4; D unresolved. The length of the CDR3 is 13 residues. CDR1 and CDR2 from the germline V gene are LGHNA and YNFKEQ. The CDR3 nucleotides are TGTGCCAGCAGCCCGGTAACCAAAAACATCCAGTCCTTC. Translated: CASSPVTKNIQSF.

Only a few counts were recorded for this clonotype. The chain joins TRBV6-5 to TRBJ2-7; the D is unclear. With 0 bases removed from V and 2 bases from J, the gap between germline ends came to 8 bases. Looked up from germline, CDR1 is MNHEY and CDR2 is SVGAGI. This CDR3 spans 14 amino acids. The CDR3 DNA reads as TGTGCCAGCAGTTACTCTCTCTGGACCTACGAGCAGTACTTC. Amino acid sequence: CASSYSLWTYEQYF.

V and J are TRBV7-2 and TRBJ1-2; TRBD1 is a possible D gene (5 bases). The germline CDR1 and CDR2 sequences are SGHTA and FQGNSA. CDR3 size: 12 residues. The V end was cut by 3 bases, the J end by 8 bases, with 10 bases between. For the CDR3, the DNA is TGTGCCAGCAGCTTTCAGGGTGGGGGCTACACCTTC. It codes for CASSFQGGGYTF. Full variable domain (outside the CDR3, taken from reference TRBV7-2 and TRBJ1-2): GAGVSQSPSNKVTEKGKDVELRCDPISGHTALYWYRQSLGQGLEFLIYFQGNSAPDKSGLPSDRFSAERTGGSVSTLTIQRTQQEDSAVYLCASSFQGGGYTFGSGTRLTVV.

The chain employs TRBV10-3 and TRBJ1-1, with D possibly being TRBD1 (5 bases). The CDR3 length is 14 residues. The germline V gene encodes CDR1 ENHRY and CDR2 SYGVKD. The V end lost 6 bases, the J end lost 1 base, and 12 bases lay between the germline ends. The CDR3 DNA sequence: TGTGCCATCAGGGGGTTTCAGGGGAACACTGAAGCTTTCTTT. Its protein is CAIRGFQGNTEAFF.

The table lists this clonotype with a few counts. This chain joins TRBV21-1 and TRBJ1-5; the tabulated D call, TRBD1, remains unverified against the DNA. TRBV21-1 is a pseudogene segment. This CDR3 has 15 amino acids. CDR3 DNA: TGTGCCAGCAGCAAAGAAGATACGACAGGTCAGCCCCAGCATTTT. It translates to CASSKEDTTGQPQHF.

The chain combines TRBV10-3 with TRBJ1-6; TRBD1 is a possible D gene (6 bases). The CDR3 extends over 16 amino acids. Germline-derived CDR1 and CDR2 are ENHRY and SYGVKD. The V and J ends lost 2 bases and 3 bases respectively, with 11 bases between them. The CDR3 nucleotides are TGTGCCATCAGTGAGGTTGTCAGGGGCTATAATTCACCCCTCCACTTT. Its translation: CAISEVVRGYNSPLHF.

The chain combines TRBV7-9 with TRBJ1-2; D not certain. Looked up from germline, CDR1 is SEHNR and CDR2 is FQNEAQ (reference sequence). Trimming stripped 2 bases from V and 3 bases from J, with 10 bases between. This CDR3 spans 14 amino acids. CDR3 region: CASSLRREDYGYTF. DNA of the CDR3: TGTGCCAGCAGCTTAAGGAGGGAGGACTATGGCTACACCTTC. Supplemented by reference TRBV7-9 and TRBJ1-2, the full variable domain reads DTGVSQNPRHKITKRGQNVTFRCDPISEHNRLYWYRQTLGQGPEFLTYFQNEAQLEKSRLLSDRFSAERPKGSFSTLEIQRTEQGDSAMYLCASSLRREDYGYTFGSGTRLTVV.

This clonotype was observed many times. The chain has TRBV6-5 and TRBJ2-7; possible D gene TRBD2, 6 bases. Deletions cut 8 bases from V and 0 bases from J, with 20 bases between. The CDR3 has 16 amino acids. Germline CDR1 MNHEY, CDR2 SVGAGI. The CDR3 loop reads CASRRTVGGFSYEQYF. DNA of the CDR3: TGTGCCAGCCGCCGTACAGTTGGGGGGTTCTCCTACGAGCAGTACTTC.

This chain uses TRBV12-3 or TRBV12-4 with TRBJ2-2, with D perhaps TRBD2 (5 bases). Trimming pared 5 bases from V and 6 bases from J, leaving 13 bases between. This CDR3 is built from 14 residues. Here the CDR3 DNA reads TGTGCCAGCAGTAACCCTCTGCGGGCCGGGGAGCTGTTTTTT. It translates to CASSNPLRAGELFF.

The V call is TRBV12-3 or TRBV12-4, the J call TRBJ1-1, with no clear D. The germline V and J ends were trimmed by 5 bases and 0 bases, with 10 bases remaining between them. This CDR3 has 14 amino acids. In DNA form, the CDR3 reads TGTGCCAGCAGTCCCGGGAACATGAACACTGAAGCTTTCTTT. This translates into CASSPGNMNTEAFF.

This chain uses TRBV7-8 with TRBJ1-5; D unresolved. CDR1 is SGHVS, CDR2 FQNEAQ, per germline. CDR3 length: 14 residues. Trimming stripped 4 bases from V and 1 base from J, with 8 bases between. CDR3 DNA sequence: TGTGCCAGCAGCTCCGGACGGAGCAATCAGCCCCAGCATTTT. It translates to CASSSGRSNQPQHF.

This clonotype was observed a handful of times. This rearrangement joins TRBV7-2 to TRBJ1-1; 8 bases agree with TRBD1. Per germline, CDR1 SGHTA and CDR2 FQGNSA. The trim removed 0 bases at V and 1 base at J, leaving 4 bases unmatched. The CDR3 is 16 residues long. This CDR3 reads CASSLAPGTGNTEAFF. The CDR3 DNA reads as TGTGCCAGCAGCTTAGCCCCTGGGACAGGGAACACTGAAGCTTTCTTT.

This clonotype was observed many times. The gene calls are TRBV10-3 and TRBJ2-3; 9 bases align to TRBD1. Trimming at V came to 3 bases and at J to 1 base, leaving 2 bases not matched to a gene. Germline CDR1 reads ENHRY; CDR2 reads SYGVKD. This CDR3 has 15 residues. The CDR3 is CAISDRDRGTDTQYF. In DNA form, the CDR3 reads TGTGCCATCAGTGACCGGGACAGGGGCACAGATACGCAGTATTTT.

This clonotype was recorded a few times. The chain couples TRBV18 to TRBJ2-1, with TRBD2 identical over 12 bases. CDR3 length: 19 residues. With V trimmed by 6 bases and J by 0 bases, 12 bases remained unmatched. The germline V gene encodes CDR1 KGHSH and CDR2 LQKENI. In DNA, the CDR3 is TGTGCCAGCTCCCTTCTGGGGACTAGCGGGTGGAGCTCCTACAATGAGCAGTTCTTC. It translates to CASSLLGTSGWSSYNEQFF.